This T cell receptor beta chain is from a study of T cell repertoires in cytomegalovirus infection. CDR3 length: 15 amino acids. V lost 6 bases, J lost 3 bases, and 6 bases stayed unmatched. Germline CDR1 is WSHSY and CDR2 is SAAADI. TCRdb passed the reads through MiXCR, listing each CDR3 protein once. The sample consists of nearly 700,000 distinct CDR3 sequences, 30% to 35% of them appearing once. Concerning this clonotype itself: Its antigen is currently unknown.

The TCR sequence derives from a human donor in good health (CMV status not recorded). Some clones in this sample may be carry-over from other donors' samples. This chain links TRBV10-2 with TRBJ2-4; 9 bases map to TRBD2. Sequencing used cultured PBMCs, obtained from culture after CMV antigen stimulation. The CDR3 reads CASRIAGEGKNIQYF. DNA for the CDR3: TGCGCCAGCAGAATAGCGGGAGAAGGCAAAAACATTCAGTACTTC.